Below are 31 T cell receptor beta chains sequenced from a single sample in a study of control samples from healthy donors and cancer patients. The protocol was immunoSEQ multiplex PCR, while the TCRdb copy is restricted to in-frame clones and leaves out a portion. The data contain around 100,000 clones, around nine tenths of them singletons. Sample: blood. The origin of the receptors is a human donor in good health. The donor label of this sample is uncertain.

The chain employs TRBV11-2 and TRBJ1-5, with D unclear. Germline CDR1 reads SGHAT; CDR2 reads FQNNGV. CDR3 length equals 17 residues. Deletions cut 1 base from V and 1 base from J, with 14 bases between. The CDR3 DNA is TGTGCCAGCAGCTTAGGGCCGGGAGCTCACAGCAATCAGCCCCAGCATTTT. Its translation: CASSLGPGAHSNQPQHF. Supplemented by reference TRBV11-2 and TRBJ1-5, the full variable domain reads EAGVAQSPRYKIIEKRQSVAFWCNPISGHATLYWYQQILGQGPKLLIQFQNNGVVDDSQLPKDRFSAERLKGVDSTLKIQPAKLEDSAVYLCASSLGPGAHSNQPQHFGDGTRLSIL.

The gene calls are TRBV18 and TRBJ2-6; 10 nucleotides line up with TRBD1. This CDR3 is built from 16 residues. Trimming took 5 bases from V and 3 from J; bases not matched to a gene: 4. Germline V gives CDR1 KGHSH, CDR2 LQKENI. The CDR3 coding sequence is TGTGCCAGCTCAGCCGGGACAGGGGTTGGGGCCAACGTCCTGACTTTC. Translation gives CASSAGTGVGANVLTF. Variable domain in full (rest from reference TRBV18 and TRBJ2-6): NAGVMQNPRHLVRRRGQEARLRCSPMKGHSHVYWYRQLPEEGLKFMVYLQKENIIDESGMPKERFSAEFPKEGPSILRIQQVVRGDSAAYFCASSAGTGVGANVLTFGAGSRLTVL.

The chain couples TRBV2 to TRBJ2-7, with D perhaps matching TRBD1 (6 bases). This CDR3 region has 15 residues. V was cut by 1 base and J by 1 base, with 11 bases left in between. Per the germline V gene, CDR1 is SNHLY and CDR2 is FYNNEI. The CDR3 spells CASSEGRGYSYEQYV. As DNA, the CDR3 is TGTGCCAGCAGTGAAGGCAGGGGCTATTCCTACGAGCAGTACGTC.

The chain employs TRBV2 and TRBJ2-4; 7 positions match TRBD2. The germline V gene has CDR1 SNHLY and CDR2 FYNNEI. V was clipped by 1 base and J by 6 bases; unmatched bases: 6. CDR3 length: 15 amino acids. Here the CDR3 DNA reads TGTGCCAGCAGTGAAGATCGACTAGCTCCAAACATTCAGTACTTC. This codes for CASSEDRLAPNIQYF.

This chain connects TRBV12-5 to TRBJ2-5, with 11 bases aligning to TRBD1. The junction had 5 bases not matched to a gene; V was cut back by 1 base and J by 4 bases. Germline V lookup: CDR1 LGHNT, CDR2 FRNRAP. The CDR3 contains 16 residues. This chain's CDR3 is CASGLGSDRGPETQYF. Written as DNA, the CDR3 is TGTGCTAGTGGTTTGGGGTCGGACAGGGGGCCAGAGACCCAGTACTTC.

The chain combines TRBV5-1 with TRBJ2-5; no clear D gene. V was pared by 3 bases and J by 5 bases, with 14 bases between. Germline V gene data show CDR1 as SGHRS and CDR2 as YFSETQ. The CDR3 contains 14 residues. The CDR3 sequence is CASSSGGVGETQYF. The CDR3 DNA follows: TGCGCCAGCAGCTCCGGTGGGGTTGGGGAGACCCAGTACTTC.

The chain couples TRBV13 to TRBJ2-7; tentative D call: TRBD1 (6 bases). CDR1 and CDR2 (germline): PRHDT, FYEKMQ (reference sequence). This CDR3 is built from 14 residues. V lost 5 bases and J lost 5, with 16 bases in between. This chain's CDR3 is CASSPKRGIHEQYF. The CDR3 region has the DNA TGTGCCAGCAGCCCCAAGAGGGGGATCCACGAGCAGTACTTC.

The chain combines TRBV7-8 with TRBJ1-1; weak D call: TRBD1 (6 bases). Germline-derived CDR1 and CDR2 are SGHVS and FQNEAQ. The CDR3 extends over 15 amino acids. Deletions cut 3 bases from V and 5 bases from J, with 16 bases between. As DNA, the CDR3 is TGTGCCAGCAGCTTGGGGGGCAAGGGGCAAACTGAAGCTTTCTTT. This gives the protein CASSLGGKGQTEAFF.

The chain has TRBV2 and TRBJ1-1; D perhaps matches TRBD1 (5 bases). Germline CDR1 and CDR2: SNHLY and FYNNEI. The CDR3 consists of 13 residues. Trimming left V 7 bases short and J 1 base short, with 10 bases between. Written as DNA, the CDR3 is TGTGCCAGCACCCAGGGCGAGAACACTGAAGCTTTCTTT. Translating gives CASTQGENTEAFF.

This clone appeared once. The chain uses TRBV3-1 (or the pseudogene TRBV3-2) and TRBJ1-4; possibly TRBD1 for D (6 bases). The V gene's germline CDR1 is LGHDT and CDR2 YNNKEL (reference sequence). This CDR3 contains 18 residues. Trimming shortened V by 0 bases and J by 3 bases, and 17 bases separated the two germline ends. The DNA of the CDR3 is TGTGCCAGCAGCCAAGAGAGGTTCCGGGGGGCGGCTAATGAAAAACTGTTTTTT. Amino acid sequence: CASSQERFRGAANEKLFF.

This CDR3 is CASSLGTVSNQPQHF. The CDR3 nucleotides are TGTGCCAGCAGCCTAGGGACGGTTAGCAATCAGCCCCAGCATTTT. The chain carries TRBV7-9 and TRBJ1-5; D possibly corresponds to TRBD1 (5 bases). The CDR3 extends over 15 amino acids. From germline, CDR1 is SEHNR and CDR2 FQNEAQ (reference sequence). V lost 5 bases, J lost 0 bases, and 11 bases lay in between.

This clone is a singleton in its sample. The J gene is TRBJ2-7, the V gene TRBV6-5; possibly TRBD1 for D (5 bases). The CDR3 covers 13 residues. V lost 7 bases and J lost 4, with 14 bases in between. CDR1 and CDR2 from the germline V gene are MNHEY and SVGAGI. The CDR3 DNA sequence: TGTGCCAGCACCCCAAATCAGGGTTACGAGCAGTACTTC. Its translation is CASTPNQGYEQYF.

The rearrangement links TRBV27 to TRBJ1-2, with a weak D call TRBD1 (5 bases). V was shortened by 2 bases and J by 4 bases, with 14 bases between the two germline ends. Looked up from germline, CDR1 is MNHEY and CDR2 is SMNVEV (reference sequence). The CDR3 extends over 15 amino acids. CDR3 sequence (DNA): TGTGCCAGCAGTTTAAAGGGAGGGGAGAGCTATGGCTACACCTTC. Its protein is CASSLKGGESYGYTF.

V and J are TRBV6-6 and TRBJ1-4; D possibly corresponds to TRBD1 (6 bases). This CDR3 is 15 amino acids long. V lost 4 bases, J lost 3 bases, and 12 bases lay in between. CDR1 and CDR2 from the germline V gene are MNHNY and SVGAGI (reference sequence). The CDR3 DNA reads TGTGCCAGCAGTTCACAGGGTATGGCTAATGAAAAACTGTTTTTT. It codes for CASSSQGMANEKLFF.

V usage is TRBV27 and J usage is TRBJ2-2; tentatively, D is TRBD1 (6 bases). Germline assignment: CDR1 MNHEY and CDR2 SMNVEV (reference sequence). Trimming took off 6 bases at V and 2 bases at J, with 13 bases between the two ends. The CDR3 covers 15 residues. The CDR3 region has the DNA TGTGCCAGCAGATCCGGGACAAAAAACACCGGGGAGCTGTTTTTT. The encoded protein is CASRSGTKNTGELFF.

This chain links TRBV5-1 with TRBJ2-3; 9 bases fit TRBD1. Germline V gene data show CDR1 as SGHRS and CDR2 as YFSETQ. CDR3 length equals 15 residues. V shed 4 bases and J 2 bases; nucleotides not matched to a gene: 5. CDR3 in amino acids: CASSPRQGVTDTQYF. The CDR3, as DNA: TGCGCCAGCAGCCCAAGACAGGGGGTCACAGATACGCAGTATTTT.

The chain links TRBV6-5 to TRBJ1-2; 8 bases fit TRBD1. Germline values: CDR1 MNHEY, CDR2 SVGAGI. V dropped 1 base and J dropped 6; count of bases not matched to a gene: 7. The CDR3 consists of 15 residues. CDR3 sequence (DNA): TGTGCCAGCAGTTACTTGTGGACAGGGTCCCATGGCTACACCTTC. This translates into CASSYLWTGSHGYTF.

This sequence joins TRBV3-1 (or the pseudogene TRBV3-2) and TRBJ1-3; TRBD1 is a possible D gene (6 bases). Germline CDR1 is LGHDT and CDR2 is YNNKEL (reference sequence). The CDR3 spans 14 residues. The germline V and J ends were trimmed by 6 bases and 0 bases, with 9 bases remaining between them. DNA of the CDR3: TGTGCCAGCAGGAGGGGGAACTCTGGAAACACCATATATTTT. It codes for CASRRGNSGNTIYF.

The chain carries TRBV5-5 and TRBJ2-2, with D tentatively TRBD1 (6 bases). Germline V lookup: CDR1 SGHKS, CDR2 YYEKEE (reference sequence). V lost 1 base and J lost 1, with 8 bases in between. There are 15 residues in the CDR3. For the CDR3, the DNA is TGTGCCAGCAGCTTGACAGGGATGAACACCGGGGAGCTGTTTTTT. This translates into CASSLTGMNTGELFF.

This clone appeared once. V usage is TRBV10-3 and J usage is TRBJ2-1; the match to TRBD2 covers 12 bases. CDR1 and CDR2 (germline): ENHRY, SYGVKD. The CDR3 loop spans 16 amino acids. V was clipped by 5 bases and J by 5 bases; unmatched bases: 7. The CDR3 sequence: CAISLTSGGPHNEQFF. CDR3 nucleotides: TGTGCCATCAGTTTGACTAGCGGGGGACCGCACAATGAGCAGTTCTTC.

CDR3 sequence: CAITKTENTEAFF. The CDR3 nucleotides read TGTGCCATCACTAAGACGGAGAACACTGAAGCTTTCTTT. The chain links TRBV10-3 to TRBJ1-1, with unresolved D. There are 13 residues in the CDR3. V was trimmed by 7 bases and J by 1 base, leaving 10 bases between them. Germline V gives CDR1 ENHRY, CDR2 SYGVKD.

V gene TRBV2 combines with J gene TRBJ2-2, with TRBD2 matching over 10 bases. The CDR3 runs 15 residues. V trimming: 6 bases; J trimming: 7 bases; junction bases outside the gene matches: 8. Germline values: CDR1 SNHLY, CDR2 FYNNEI. The CDR3 DNA follows: TGTGCCAGCAGGCCGGGACTAGCGTTGATCGGGGAGCTGTTTTTT. This encodes CASRPGLALIGELFF.

The chain has TRBV2 and TRBJ1-1; possible D gene TRBD1, 5 bases. The ends were cut back, 7 bases at V and 1 base at J, with 10 bases in the middle. The CDR3 has 13 residues. From germline, CDR1 is SNHLY and CDR2 FYNNEI. DNA for the CDR3: TGTGCCAGCAAGGCCAGGGAGAACACTGAAGCTTTCTTT. It is translated as CASKARENTEAFF.

This chain joins TRBV7-8 and TRBJ1-2; D perhaps matches TRBD1 (5 bases). V gave up 1 base and J gave up 6 bases, with 12 bases separating them. The CDR3 extends over 14 amino acids. The germline CDR1 and CDR2 sequences are SGHVS and FQNEAQ. CDR3: CASSLGAGIDGYTF. The CDR3 nucleotides are TGTGCCAGCAGCTTAGGGGCAGGGATCGATGGCTACACCTTC.

This rearrangement joins TRBV14 to TRBJ2-3; 10 nucleotides align to TRBD2. Germline CDR1 SGHDN, CDR2 FVKESK. The CDR3 runs to 16 residues. V dropped 4 bases and J dropped 2; count of bases not matched to a gene: 6. CDR3 coding DNA: TGTGCCAGCAGCCTAGAACTAGCGGGGCACACAGATACGCAGTATTTT. It translates to CASSLELAGHTDTQYF. Variable domain in full (rest from reference TRBV14 and TRBJ2-3): EAGVTQFPSHSVIEKGQTVTLRCDPISGHDNLYWYRRVMGKEIKFLLHFVKESKQDESGMPNNRFLAERTGGTYSTLKVQPAELEDSGVYFCASSLELAGHTDTQYFGPGTRLTVL.

The V and J genes are TRBV6-6 and TRBJ2-7; 11 nucleotides align to TRBD2. The germline V gene encodes CDR1 MNHNY and CDR2 SVGAGI (reference sequence). CDR3 size: 15 residues. J lost 5 bases, V lost 5 bases, and 8 bases had no gene match. In DNA form, the CDR3 reads TGTGCCAGCAGTGATCCACTAGCGGGGGTTGACGAGCAGTACTTC. Encoded protein: CASSDPLAGVDEQYF.

The rearrangement uses TRBV24-1 and TRBJ1-5; TRBD1 agrees at 8 bases. After removal of 2 bases from V and 7 bases from J, the junction contained 6 bases not matched to a gene. Per germline, CDR1 KGHDR and CDR2 SFDVKD. There are 15 residues in the CDR3. The CDR3 protein is CATSDSGGVGQPQHF. The DNA of the CDR3 is TGTGCCACCAGTGATTCAGGGGGCGTGGGGCAGCCCCAGCATTTT.

As for this clone: Sequence at one end of the junction differs from germline and may be a read error. The chain recombines TRBV19 with TRBJ1-4; no firm D call. The CDR3 has 15 residues. Germline V gene lookup returns CDR1 LNHDA and CDR2 SQIVND (reference sequence). The CDR3 DNA follows: TGTGCCAGTAGTCCACCAGACACGGCTAATGAAAAACTGCTTTTT. It yields the protein CASSPPDTANEKLLF. The variable domain in full, completed from reference TRBV19 and TRBJ1-4, reads DGGITQSPKYLFRKEGQNVTLSCEQNLNHDAMYWYRQDPGQGLRLIYYSQIVNDFQKGDIAEGYSVSREKKESFPLTVTSAQKNPTAFYLCASSPPDTANEKLLFGSGTQLSVL.

For this clone: The same CDR3 is also encoded by other DNA sequences in this sample. The CDR3 region is CASSQGGGTDTQYF. In DNA form, the CDR3 reads TGCGCCAGCAGCCAAGGGGGCGGCACAGATACGCAGTATTTT. This chain links TRBV4-3 with TRBJ2-3; perhaps TRBD1 as D (5 bases). Germline CDR1 reads LGHNA; CDR2 reads YSLEER. The CDR3 has 14 residues. The V end was cut by 1 base, the J end by 1 base, with 6 bases between.

The rearrangement uses TRBV12-5 and TRBJ2-2, with 7 bases fitting TRBD1. Germline values: CDR1 LGHNT, CDR2 FRNRAP. With 0 bases clipped from V and 5 bases from J, the junction kept 6 bases outside the gene matches. This CDR3 is 16 amino acids long. CDR3 in amino acids: CASGLVQGVGTGELFF. CDR3 DNA: TGTGCTAGTGGTTTGGTTCAGGGGGTCGGGACCGGGGAGCTGTTTTTT.

V and J are TRBV30 and TRBJ1-3; D remains unclear. CDR3 size: 12 residues. The germline V gene has CDR1 GTSNPN and CDR2 SVGIG (reference sequence). V was cut by 1 base and J by 2 bases, with 3 bases left in between. This chain's CDR3 is CAWSGAGNTIYF. The CDR3 nucleotides read TGTGCCTGGAGTGGGGCTGGAAACACCATATATTTT.